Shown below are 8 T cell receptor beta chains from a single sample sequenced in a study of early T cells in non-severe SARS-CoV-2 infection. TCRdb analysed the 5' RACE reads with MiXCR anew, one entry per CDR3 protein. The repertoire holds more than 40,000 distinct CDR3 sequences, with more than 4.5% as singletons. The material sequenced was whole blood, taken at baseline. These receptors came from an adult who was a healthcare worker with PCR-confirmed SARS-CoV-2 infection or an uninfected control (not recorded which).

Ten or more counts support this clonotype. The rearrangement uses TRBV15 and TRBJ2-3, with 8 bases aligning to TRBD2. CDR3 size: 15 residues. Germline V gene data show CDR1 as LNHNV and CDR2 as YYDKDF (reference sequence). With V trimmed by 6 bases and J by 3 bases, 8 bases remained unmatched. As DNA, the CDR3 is TGTGCCACCAGACGAGGGACTAGAGCTACAGATACGCAGTATTTT. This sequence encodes CATRRGTRATDTQYF. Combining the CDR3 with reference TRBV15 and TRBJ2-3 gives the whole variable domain DAMVIQNPRYQVTQFGKPVTLSCSQTLNHNVMYWYQQKSSQAPKLLFHYYDKDFNNEADTPDNFQSRRPNTSFCFLDIRSPGLGDTAMYLCATRRGTRATDTQYFGPGTRLTVL.

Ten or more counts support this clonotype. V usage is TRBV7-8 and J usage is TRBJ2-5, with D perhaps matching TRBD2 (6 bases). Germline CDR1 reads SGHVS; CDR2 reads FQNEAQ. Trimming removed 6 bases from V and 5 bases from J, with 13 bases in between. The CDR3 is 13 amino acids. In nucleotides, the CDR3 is TGTGCCAGCAGTACAGGAGGGTTGGAGACCCAGTACTTC. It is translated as CASSTGGLETQYF.

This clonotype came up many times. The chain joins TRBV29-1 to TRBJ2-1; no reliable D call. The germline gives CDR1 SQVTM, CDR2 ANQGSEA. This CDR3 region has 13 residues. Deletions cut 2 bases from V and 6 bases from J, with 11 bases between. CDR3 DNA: TGCAGCGTTGAACTGGGTACCCCCAATGAGCAGTTCTTC. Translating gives CSVELGTPNEQFF.

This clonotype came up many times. The CDR3, as DNA: TGTGCCAGCAGCCAGATAGGTGTCGAGGCCGGCGAGGGCGGGCACGGGGAGCTGTTTTTT. It is translated as CASSQIGVEAGEGGHGELFF. This sequence joins TRBV7-9 and TRBJ2-2; perhaps TRBD2 as D (5 bases). V was clipped by 5 bases and J by 7 bases, with 32 bases between them. CDR1 is SEHNR and CDR2 is FQNEAQ in the germline V gene (reference sequence). This CDR3 comprises 20 residues.

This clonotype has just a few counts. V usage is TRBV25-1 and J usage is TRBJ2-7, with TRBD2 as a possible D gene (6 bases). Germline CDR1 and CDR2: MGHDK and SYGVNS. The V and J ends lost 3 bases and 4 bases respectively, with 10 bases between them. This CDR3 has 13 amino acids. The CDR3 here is CASSDRGTYEQYF. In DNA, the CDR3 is TGTGCCAGCAGTGATCGGGGGACTTACGAGCAGTACTTC.

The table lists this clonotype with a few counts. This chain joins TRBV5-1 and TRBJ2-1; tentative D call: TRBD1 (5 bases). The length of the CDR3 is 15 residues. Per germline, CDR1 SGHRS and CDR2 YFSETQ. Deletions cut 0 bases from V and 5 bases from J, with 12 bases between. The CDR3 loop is CASSLGAQGDNEQFF. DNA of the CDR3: TGCGCCAGCAGCTTGGGGGCGCAGGGCGACAATGAGCAGTTCTTC.

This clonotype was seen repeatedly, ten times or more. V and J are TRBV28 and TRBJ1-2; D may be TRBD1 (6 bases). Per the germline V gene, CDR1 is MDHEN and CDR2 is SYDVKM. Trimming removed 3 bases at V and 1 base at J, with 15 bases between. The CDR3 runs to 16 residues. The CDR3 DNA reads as TGTGCCAGCAGTTTGAGGGGGGCAGGACTTAACTATGGCTACACCTTC. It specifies CASSLRGAGLNYGYTF.

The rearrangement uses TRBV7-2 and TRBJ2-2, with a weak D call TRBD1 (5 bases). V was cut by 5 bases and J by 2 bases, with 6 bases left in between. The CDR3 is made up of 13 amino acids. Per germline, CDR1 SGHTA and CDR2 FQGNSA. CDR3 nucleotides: TGTGCCAGCAGCCGGACAAACACCGGGGAGCTGTTTTTT. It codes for CASSRTNTGELFF.